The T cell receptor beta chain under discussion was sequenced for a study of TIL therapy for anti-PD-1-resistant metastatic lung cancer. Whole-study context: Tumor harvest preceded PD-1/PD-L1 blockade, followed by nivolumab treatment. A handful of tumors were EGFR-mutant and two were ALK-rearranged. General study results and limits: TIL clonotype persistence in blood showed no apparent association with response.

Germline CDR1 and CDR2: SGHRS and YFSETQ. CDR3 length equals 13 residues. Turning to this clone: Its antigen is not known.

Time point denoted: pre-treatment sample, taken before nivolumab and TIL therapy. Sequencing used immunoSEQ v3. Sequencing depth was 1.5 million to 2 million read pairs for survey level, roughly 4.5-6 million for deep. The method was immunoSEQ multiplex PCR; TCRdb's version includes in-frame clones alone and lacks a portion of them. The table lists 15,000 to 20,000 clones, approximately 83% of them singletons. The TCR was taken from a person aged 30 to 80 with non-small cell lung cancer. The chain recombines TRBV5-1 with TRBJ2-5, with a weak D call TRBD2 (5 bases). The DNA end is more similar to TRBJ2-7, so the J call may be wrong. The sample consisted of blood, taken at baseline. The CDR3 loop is CASSNLRGYEQYF. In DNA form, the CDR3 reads TGCGCCAGCAGCAACCTAAGAGGGTACGAGCAGTACTTC.